The subject of this entry is one T cell receptor (beta chain). Data came from immunoSEQ multiplex PCR; TCRdb stores just in-frame clones and leaves some out. The sample includes fewer than 200,000 clones, around 80% of them seen just once. This record comes from a study of blood T cell repertoires in COVID-19. The wider study: Sources were T cells, B-cell-depleted T cells, or PBMCs; the material itself was cDNA or gDNA.

Participants, about 18 to 89 years old, spanned around 25 US areas. The sequenced sample was PBMCs or T cells enriched from blood (not recorded which). The receptor was isolated from a man aged 45 to 65 who had recovered from COVID-19.

CDR3 coding DNA: TGTGCCAGCAGCCGGAGCTCTGGGGCCAACGTCCTGACTTTC. Its translation is CASSRSSGANVLTF. The rearrangement uses TRBV2 and TRBJ2-6; D is ambiguous. The germline CDR1 and CDR2 sequences are SNHLY and FYNNEI. V was cut by 6 bases and J by 0 bases, with 6 bases left in between. The CDR3 has 14 residues.